The present entry profiles one T cell receptor (beta chain) with its context. This sample stems from a study of blood T cell repertoires in COVID-19. Study-wide background: Researchers got acute and convalescent COVID-19 samples from the United States, Italy and Spain. PBMCs, B-cell-depleted T cells, or T cells were the source of the cDNA or gDNA that made up the material.

Methods used by the authors: Estimation of nucleated cell counts relied on the amplification of reference gene primers. Only in-frame clones appear in the TCRdb table, and some are missing; sequencing was by immunoSEQ multiplex PCR. The V and J calls and clone size are taken from that table; D and trimming were inferred from the DNA. The profile shows some 170,000 clones, around 80% of them singletons. Germline V lookup: CDR1 SQVTM, CDR2 ANQGSEA. CDR3 length equals 18 residues. V dropped 0 bases and J dropped 0; count of bases not matched to a gene: 13. The TCR sequence derives from a man between 60 and 75 years old with acute or convalescent COVID-19. The chain has TRBV29-1 and TRBJ2-5; 7 nucleotides agree with TRBD1. The sequenced sample was peripheral blood. In nucleotides, the CDR3 is TGCAGCGTTGAAGATCTTATCTCCGAGGGGGCGTACCAAGAGACCCAGTACTTC. It encodes CSVEDLISEGAYQETQYF.